Reported below is one TCR beta chain. Its specificity is unknown. The V gene's germline CDR1 is KGHSH and CDR2 LQKENI. V was trimmed by 7 bases and J by 11 bases, leaving 24 bases between them. This CDR3 contains 15 residues. These data come from a study of T cells in Graves' hyperthyroidism and ophthalmopathy. Overall study results and limits: Most clonotypes expanded in the thyroid (above 0.001) were also present in blood. A model of 13 V-J features distinguished ophthalmopathy from stable hyperthyroidism.

What was amplified from RNA transcripts were TCR beta CDR3 regions. HTBI primers were the set used in a first-round RT-PCR of the TCR CDR3. TCRdb recomputed calls from the multiplex PCR reads with MiXCR, one row per CDR3 protein. The sample includes a few hundred thousand distinct CDR3 sequences, less than 25% of them seen just once. A lack of ophthalmopathy progression within 18 months defined stable Graves' hyperthyroidism. Fresh peripheral blood, approximately 9.6 ml, yielded the PBMCs. The TCR originated in a man in his late teens or twenties with Graves' hyperthyroidism. The sequenced sample consisted of blood. The gene calls are TRBV18 and TRBJ1-5, with D possibly being TRBD1 (6 bases). The CDR3 DNA follows: TGTGCCAGCTGCCCCTACGGCCAGGGGTTATTGGCCCAGCATTTT. Translation: CASCPYGQGLLAQHF.